This is a list of T cell receptor beta chains from one sample in a study of blood T cells in healthy people across ages. TCRdb ran MiXCR on the 5' RACE reads and lists one entry per CDR3 protein. The sample shows over a million distinct CDR3 sequences, approximately 25% of them seen only once. Another study also made use of these data, one on T cells of mothers and their children.

Sequenced: blood. Receptors were obtained from a girl aged 2 to 10 in good health. Both conserved end residues are part of each CDR3. The D gene is left open where the match is weak. Some rows have no size entry. The others give once, few or many, or a class for an expanded clone.

j_call: TRBJ2-1; d_call: TRBD1; clone_size: -; v_call: TRBV9; cdr3_aa: CASSGVGAGTDYNEQFF; cdr3_nt: TGTGCCAGCAGCGGAGTAGGAGCCGGGACAGACTACAATGAGCAGTTCTTC
j_call: TRBJ2-7; d_call: -; clone_size: -; v_call: TRBV3-1; cdr3_aa: CASSQGYTYEQYF; cdr3_nt: TGTGCCAGCAGCCAAGGATACACCTACGAGCAGTACTTC
j_call: TRBJ1-4; d_call: -; clone_size: few; v_call: TRBV20-1; cdr3_aa: CSARTPSGTGGHEKLFF; cdr3_nt: TGCAGTGCTAGAACACCCTCTGGCACGGGGGGCCATGAAAAACTGTTTTTT
j_call: TRBJ2-5; d_call: TRBD2; clone_size: few; v_call: TRBV15; cdr3_aa: CATSRVTSGSGETQYF; cdr3_nt: TGTGCCACCAGCAGAGTCACTAGCGGGAGTGGAGAGACCCAGTACTTC
j_call: TRBJ2-7; d_call: -; clone_size: -; v_call: TRBV2; cdr3_aa: CASSDGQWAYEQYF; cdr3_nt: TGTGCCAGCAGTGACGGACAGTGGGCCTACGAGCAGTACTTC
j_call: TRBJ2-2; d_call: TRBD2; clone_size: -; v_call: TRBV18; cdr3_aa: CASPGLAGNTGELFF; cdr3_nt: TGTGCCAGCCCGGGACTAGCGGGGAACACCGGGGAGCTGTTTTTT
j_call: TRBJ1-4; d_call: TRBD1; clone_size: -; v_call: TRBV4-1; cdr3_aa: CASSPHGQGTNEKLFF; cdr3_nt: TGCGCCAGCAGCCCACATGGACAGGGAACTAATGAAAAACTGTTTTTT
j_call: TRBJ2-1; d_call: TRBD1; clone_size: few; v_call: TRBV5-1; cdr3_aa: CASSPRGQANEQFF; cdr3_nt: TGCGCCAGCAGCCCCCGCGGACAGGCTAATGAGCAGTTCTTC
j_call: TRBJ2-7; d_call: -; clone_size: -; v_call: TRBV7-9; cdr3_aa: CASTSPGDEQYF; cdr3_nt: TGTGCCAGCACCTCCCCGGGGGACGAGCAGTACTTC
j_call: TRBJ2-1; d_call: TRBD1; clone_size: few; v_call: TRBV28; cdr3_aa: CASSFPGQSKNEQFF; cdr3_nt: TGTGCCAGCAGTTTTCCGGGACAGAGTAAGAATGAGCAGTTCTTC
j_call: TRBJ1-3; d_call: -; clone_size: -; v_call: TRBV28; cdr3_aa: CASSSTDSTGTIYF; cdr3_nt: TGTGCCAGCAGTTCGACGGACAGCACCGGTACCATATATTTT
j_call: TRBJ2-5; d_call: -; clone_size: few; v_call: TRBV29-1; cdr3_aa: CSVNKYQETQYF; cdr3_nt: TGCAGCGTAAATAAGTACCAAGAGACCCAGTACTTC
j_call: TRBJ2-3; d_call: TRBD1; clone_size: -; v_call: TRBV29-1; cdr3_aa: CSVDRVSTDTQYF; cdr3_nt: TGCAGCGTGGACAGGGTGAGCACAGATACGCAGTATTTT
j_call: TRBJ2-1; d_call: TRBD2; clone_size: -; v_call: TRBV7-2; cdr3_aa: CASSLELAGAGGEQFF; cdr3_nt: TGTGCCAGCAGCTTAGAACTAGCGGGAGCAGGAGGTGAGCAGTTCTTC
j_call: TRBJ2-1; d_call: -; clone_size: few; v_call: TRBV11-2; cdr3_aa: CASLTVAVKNRVLIYNEQFF; cdr3_nt: TGTGCCAGCCTCACGGTAGCGGTTAAGAACAGGGTTCTTATCTACAATGAGCAGTTCTTC
j_call: TRBJ2-7; d_call: TRBD1; clone_size: -; v_call: TRBV6-6; cdr3_aa: CASSEPGQGAGEQYF; cdr3_nt: TGTGCCAGCAGTGAGCCGGGACAGGGGGCTGGCGAGCAGTACTTC
j_call: TRBJ1-1; d_call: -; clone_size: -; v_call: TRBV6-1; cdr3_aa: CASRMPLGGNTEAFF; cdr3_nt: TGTGCCAGCAGGATGCCCCTAGGAGGGAACACTGAAGCTTTCTTT
j_call: TRBJ2-1; d_call: TRBD2; clone_size: few; v_call: TRBV4-2; cdr3_aa: CASNPAGGPGEQFF; cdr3_nt: TGTGCCAGCAACCCGGCGGGGGGGCCTGGTGAGCAGTTCTTC
j_call: TRBJ2-3; d_call: -; clone_size: few; v_call: TRBV6-2/TRBV6-3; cdr3_aa: CASQLRVSEVSDTQYF; cdr3_nt: TGTGCCAGCCAACTGAGGGTCTCGGAGGTGTCAGATACGCAGTATTTT
j_call: TRBJ1-4; d_call: TRBD1; clone_size: few; v_call: TRBV27; cdr3_aa: CASSFRTGKEKLFF; cdr3_nt: TGTGCCAGCAGTTTCCGGACAGGGAAAGAAAAACTGTTTTTT
j_call: TRBJ2-5; d_call: -; clone_size: -; v_call: TRBV20-1; cdr3_aa: CSARAGVSETQYF; cdr3_nt: TGCAGTGCTAGAGCGGGGGTATCAGAGACCCAGTACTTC
j_call: TRBJ1-2; d_call: TRBD1; clone_size: few; v_call: TRBV12-3/TRBV12-4; cdr3_aa: CASSLEGQFYGYTF; cdr3_nt: TGTGCCAGCAGTTTAGAGGGACAGTTCTATGGCTACACCTTC
j_call: TRBJ2-7; d_call: -; clone_size: -; v_call: TRBV29-1; cdr3_aa: CSALDSTNYEQYF; cdr3_nt: TGCAGCGCTCTGGACAGTACTAACTACGAGCAGTACTTC
j_call: TRBJ2-7; d_call: TRBD2; clone_size: few; v_call: TRBV2; cdr3_aa: CASTEREDSYEQYF; cdr3_nt: TGTGCCAGCACCGAGCGGGAGGACTCCTACGAGCAGTACTTC
j_call: TRBJ1-6; d_call: -; clone_size: few; v_call: TRBV4-3; cdr3_aa: CASSPYWGGGSPLHF; cdr3_nt: TGCGCCAGCAGCCCCTACTGGGGGGGAGGTTCACCCCTCCACTTT
j_call: TRBJ2-2; d_call: TRBD1; clone_size: few; v_call: TRBV7-9; cdr3_aa: CSSSSGTGTTGELFF; cdr3_nt: TGTTCCAGCAGCTCCGGGACAGGGACAACCGGGGAGCTGTTTTTT
j_call: TRBJ2-1; d_call: -; clone_size: -; v_call: TRBV20-1; cdr3_aa: CSALTGLSSYNEQFF; cdr3_nt: TGCAGTGCATTAACGGGACTTAGCTCCTACAATGAGCAGTTCTTC
j_call: TRBJ2-7; d_call: -; clone_size: few; v_call: TRBV6-6; cdr3_aa: CASSSDGFSYEQYF; cdr3_nt: TGTGCCAGCAGTTCGGACGGCTTCTCCTACGAGCAGTACTTC
j_call: TRBJ1-3; d_call: TRBD1; clone_size: -; v_call: TRBV25-1; cdr3_aa: CASQDRGNTIYF; cdr3_nt: TGTGCCAGCCAGGACAGGGGAAACACCATATATTTT